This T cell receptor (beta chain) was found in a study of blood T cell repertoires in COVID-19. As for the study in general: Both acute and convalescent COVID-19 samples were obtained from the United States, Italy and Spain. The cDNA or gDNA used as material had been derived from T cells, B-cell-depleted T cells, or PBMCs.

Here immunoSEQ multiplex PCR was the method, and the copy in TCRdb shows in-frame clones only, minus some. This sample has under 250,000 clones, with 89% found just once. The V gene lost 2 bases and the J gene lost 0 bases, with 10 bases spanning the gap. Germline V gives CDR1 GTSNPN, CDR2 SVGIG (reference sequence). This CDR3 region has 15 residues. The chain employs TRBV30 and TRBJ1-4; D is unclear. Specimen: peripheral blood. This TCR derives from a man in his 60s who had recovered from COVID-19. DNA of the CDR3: TGTGCCTGGAGTCTAGAAATTGCAACTAATGAAAAACTGTTTTTT. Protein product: CAWSLEIATNEKLFF.